This is a list of T cell receptor beta chains from one sample in a study of beta chain features in type 1 diabetes. Repertoires were generated with immunoSEQ multiplex PCR, while TCRdb's copy carries only in-frame clones and drops some. There are a few hundred thousand clones in the sample; about 10% occur only once, and roughly 0.014% lies in the top ten. Specimen: naive CD4+ T cells from blood. These TCRs come from a woman aged 30 to 39 in good health. The CDR3 runs from the conserved cysteine through the conserved F or W. The D gene is left open where the match is weak. Clone sizes are given selectively: once, few, many, or a class where the clone is expanded.

size	D	V	J	DNA	CDR3
NA	TRBD1	TRBV11-2	TRBJ2-1	TGTGCCAGCAGCTTCTCCCGTACAGGGGGCGCAACGAATGAGCAGTTCTTC	CASSFSRTGGATNEQFF
few	TRBD2	TRBV13	TRBJ2-1	TGTGCCAGCAGCAGCGGGAGTATCTACAATGAGCAGTTCTTC	CASSSGSIYNEQFF
NA	TRBD2	TRBV7-9	TRBJ2-3	TGTGCCAGCAGCTCTAGCGGGAGGGCCACAGATACGCAGTATTTT	CASSSSGRATDTQYF
NA	NA	TRBV11-2	TRBJ2-3	TGTGCCAGCAGCTTAGCCGCGGATACGCAGTATTTT	CASSLAADTQYF
NA	NA	TRBV7-9	TRBJ2-7	TGTGCCAGCAGCGACCGCGGGGTCCTTCGCGAGCAGTACTTC	CASSDRGVLREQYF
few	TRBD1	TRBV9	TRBJ1-5	TGTGCCAGCAGCGGGACAGGTACCAATCAGCCCCAGCATTTT	CASSGTGTNQPQHF
few	TRBD2	TRBV27	TRBJ2-3	TGTGCCAGCCATCGGACTAGCGGGAGCTTAGATACGCAGTATTTT	CASHRTSGSLDTQYF
NA	TRBD2	TRBV4-3	TRBJ2-1	TGCGCCAGCAGCCGAGCTTTGGCGGCGGGAGTAGGGTTTAATGAGCAGTTCTTC	CASSRALAAGVGFNEQFF
few	NA	TRBV28	TRBJ2-7	TGTGCCAGCAGAATCCCGAGACAGAGCTACGAGCAGTACTTC	CASRIPRQSYEQYF
NA	NA	TRBV6-6	TRBJ2-7	TGTGCCAGCAGGCGCGGCGGGGAGGACGAGCAGTACTTC	CASRRGGEDEQYF
NA	TRBD2	TRBV30	TRBJ2-1	TGTGCCTGGAGTCAACCGGGACTAGGCCCTTACAATGAGCAGTTCTTC	CAWSQPGLGPYNEQFF
NA	TRBD1	TRBV5-1	TRBJ2-5	TGCGCCAGCAGCCAAGACGACAGGGTCGGGGAGACCCAGTACTTC	CASSQDDRVGETQYF
few	TRBD1	TRBV27	TRBJ2-1	TGTGCCAGCAGTGTAACAAAGGGGACAGGGATGTCCTACAATGAGCAGTTCTTC	CASSVTKGTGMSYNEQFF
NA	TRBD1	TRBV5-4	TRBJ1-2	TGTGCCAGGGACAGGGGCTGGTTTCTCGGCTACACCTTC	CARDRGWFLGYTF
NA	NA	TRBV2	TRBJ2-1	TGTGCCTCGGGGGTGGGGATCTACAATGAGCAGTTCTTC	CASGVGIYNEQFF
few	NA	TRBV11-1	TRBJ2-4	TGTGCCAGCAGCTTGTGGCGACTAGCCAAAAACATTCAGTACTTC	CASSLWRLAKNIQYF
few	NA	TRBV7-9	TRBJ2-7	TGTGCCAGCAGCTCCACCGGGACTTCTGTCTACGAGCAGTACTTC	CASSSTGTSVYEQYF
few	NA	TRBV7-2	TRBJ2-3	TGTGCCAGCAGCTTAAACGCCGGGAGACAAGCAGATACGCAGTATTTT	CASSLNAGRQADTQYF
NA	TRBD1	TRBV5-1	TRBJ2-5	TGCGCCAGCAGCTTGGCGCCTACGACAGGGATGTCGGAGACCCAGTACTTC	CASSLAPTTGMSETQYF
few	NA	TRBV30	TRBJ1-4	TGTGCCTGGAGCACTACTCTGATGGCTAATGAAAAACTGTTTTTT	CAWSTTLMANEKLFF
NA	NA	TRBV15	TRBJ2-7	TGTGCCACCAGCAGAGAAGGCGGGTACGAGCAGTACTTC	CATSREGGYEQYF
NA	TRBD2	TRBV7-2	TRBJ2-7	TGTGCCAGCAGCCCCCCGGGACTAGCGGGACATCCCTACGAGCAGTACTTC	CASSPPGLAGHPYEQYF
few	TRBD1	TRBV30	TRBJ2-5	TGTGCCTGGAGTACGGGACAGGGGGGAGAGACCCAGTACTTC	CAWSTGQGGETQYF
few	NA	TRBV28	TRBJ1-5	TGTGCCAGCAGTTTAGGCGGGACGGGGACTTATGGGAGCAATCAGCCCCAGCATTTT	CASSLGGTGTYGSNQPQHF